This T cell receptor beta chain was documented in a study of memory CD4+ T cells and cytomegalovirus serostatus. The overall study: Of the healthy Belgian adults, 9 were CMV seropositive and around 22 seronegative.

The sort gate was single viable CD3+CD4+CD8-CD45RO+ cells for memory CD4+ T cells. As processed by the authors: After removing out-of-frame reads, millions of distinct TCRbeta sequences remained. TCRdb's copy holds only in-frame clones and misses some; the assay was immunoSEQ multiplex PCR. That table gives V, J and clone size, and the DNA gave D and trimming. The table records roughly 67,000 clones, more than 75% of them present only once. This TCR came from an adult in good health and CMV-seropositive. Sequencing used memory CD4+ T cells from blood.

The CDR3 coding sequence is TGTGCCAGTGGACAAGGGGGTTCTAACTATGGCTACACCTTC. Translated: CASGQGGSNYGYTF. The gene calls are TRBV19 and TRBJ1-2; D possibly corresponds to TRBD1 (6 bases). Deletions cut 8 bases from V and 0 bases from J, with 13 bases between. The CDR3 extends over 14 amino acids. In germline, CDR1 is LNHDA, CDR2 SQIVND (reference sequence).